The clone carrying this T cell receptor beta chain was seen just once. What it binds is not known. Additional DNA sequences in this sample encode the identical CDR3. There are 14 residues in the CDR3. Germline CDR1 is SGHTA and CDR2 is FQGNSA. Trimming took 5 bases from V and 3 from J; bases not matched to a gene: 4. Per sorted-subset replicate PCR, input was 150 to 250 ng DNA, representing around 29,000 T cell genomes. Libraries were prepared by immunoSEQ multiplex PCR; TCRdb keeps only in-frame clonotypes and omits some of them. The profile shows over a million clones, about 96% of them singletons. This entry comes from a study of shared clonotypes between healthy human individuals. The study's findings and limits: Non-shared clonotypes showed lower generation probabilities than clonotypes common to all four donors.

J is TRBJ1-5 and V is TRBV7-2; 7 bases are a match to TRBD1. The sequenced material came from naive CD4+ T cells sorted from blood. Subset meaning: CD45RA+ positively selected. The source of this sequence is a young man in good health. The CDR3 sequence: CASSLGTVNQPQHF. Written as DNA, the CDR3 is TGTGCCAGCAGCCTAGGGACAGTCAATCAGCCCCAGCATTTT.